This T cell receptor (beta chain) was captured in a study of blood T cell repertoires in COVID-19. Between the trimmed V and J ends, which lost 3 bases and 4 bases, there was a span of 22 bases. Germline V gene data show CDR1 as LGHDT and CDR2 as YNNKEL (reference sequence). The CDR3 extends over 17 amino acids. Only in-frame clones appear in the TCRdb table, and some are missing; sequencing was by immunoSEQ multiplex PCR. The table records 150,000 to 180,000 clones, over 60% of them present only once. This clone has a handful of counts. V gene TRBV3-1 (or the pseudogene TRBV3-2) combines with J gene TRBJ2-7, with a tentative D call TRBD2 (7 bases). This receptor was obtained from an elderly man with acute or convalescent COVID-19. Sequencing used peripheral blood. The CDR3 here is CASSHSGWGPRMYEQYV. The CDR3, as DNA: TGTGCCAGCAGCCATAGCGGGTGGGGGCCGAGGATGTACGAGCAGTACGTC.